This is a list of T cell receptor beta chains from one sample in a study of control samples from healthy donors and cancer patients. Measured with immunoSEQ multiplex PCR; TCRdb has only the in-frame clones, and not every one. The table shows 75,000 to 90,000 clones, with more than 75% occurring only once. Material for sequencing was blood. The source is a woman in her forties in good health. Both conserved end residues are part of each CDR3. The order of the fields is V gene, clone size, J gene, D gene, CDR3 DNA, CDR3 protein. D genes are given only for firm matches. A row's size may be missing; if present it is once, few, many or a size class.

>TRBV6-4|NA|TRBJ2-3|TRBD2
TGTGCCAGCAGTGATACCAGCGGGGGGGCGAATACGCAGTATTTT
CASSDTSGGANTQYF
>TRBV30|NA|TRBJ1-2|NA
TGTGCCTGGGCAGGGAAAGAGTCTAACTATGGCTACACCTTC
CAWAGKESNYGYTF
>TRBV30|NA|TRBJ2-1|NA
TGTGCCTGGAGTTCCTCTTCAAAGAATGAGCAGTTCTTC
CAWSSSSKNEQFF
>TRBV4-3|NA|TRBJ2-1|NA
TGCGCCAGCAGCCAATCCGGGGCTGGCTCCTACAATGAGCAGTTCTTC
CASSQSGAGSYNEQFF
>TRBV6-5|NA|TRBJ2-7|NA
TGTGCCAGCAGTTCTGGGGCTGGATACGAGCAGTACTTC
CASSSGAGYEQYF
>TRBV6-2/TRBV6-3|NA|TRBJ1-5|TRBD1
TGTGCCAGCAGTTACCCGAGGACAGGGGGTACCAGGGGGCCCCAGCATTTT
CASSYPRTGGTRGPQHF
>TRBV29-1|NA|TRBJ2-3|TRBD2
TGCAGCGTTGAACCAGCGGGAGGGAATACGCAGTATTTT
CSVEPAGGNTQYF
>TRBV30|NA|TRBJ1-2|NA
TGTGCCTGGAGTGTAATGGGGATCTATGGCTACACCTTC
CAWSVMGIYGYTF
>TRBV4-1|NA|TRBJ1-1|NA
TGCGCCAGCAGCCAAGGTCGGCAGGGAAAAGGGTACACTGAAGCTTTCTTT
CASSQGRQGKGYTEAFF
>TRBV4-1|NA|TRBJ1-1|TRBD1
TGCGCCAGCAGCCGGACGATGACAGGGGTTATTGAAGCTTTCTTT
CASSRTMTGVIEAFF
>TRBV20-1|NA|TRBJ1-1|NA
TGCAGTGCTCGTCAATTTGGAGCTTTCTTT
CSARQFGAFF
>TRBV5-1|NA|TRBJ1-2|TRBD1
TGCGCCAGCAGCCCGCCGGGACAGACTAACTATGGCTACACCTTC
CASSPPGQTNYGYTF
>TRBV5-1|NA|TRBJ2-7|TRBD1
TGCGCCAGCAGCATCTCCGGGACAGGCCTCTCCTACGAGCAGTACTTC
CASSISGTGLSYEQYF
>TRBV25-1|NA|TRBJ1-1|NA
TGTGCCAGCAGTGTAGGGAGGGCTGAAGCTTTCTTT
CASSVGRAEAFF
>TRBV3-1/TRBV3-2|NA|TRBJ2-3|TRBD2
TGTGCCAGCAGCCAAGGAACCTCCGGGAGGCCGCAGTATTTT
CASSQGTSGRPQYF
>TRBV3-1/TRBV3-2|NA|TRBJ2-3|TRBD2
TGTGCCAGCAGCCAAGAACTCCTAGCGGGGGGGAGAGATACGCAGTATTTT
CASSQELLAGGRDTQYF
>TRBV4-1|NA|TRBJ2-3|TRBD2
TGCGCCAGCAGCCAAGGGGCTAGCGGGGGGTTAACAGATACGCAGTATTTT
CASSQGASGGLTDTQYF
>TRBV7-2|NA|TRBJ2-1|NA
TGTGCCAGCAGCTCCCAGCGGGTACTATCCTACAATGAGCAGTTCTTC
CASSSQRVLSYNEQFF
>TRBV19|NA|TRBJ1-1|TRBD1
TGTGCCAGTAGTGCGACAGGGGCTCCGAGAACTGAAGCTTTCTTT
CASSATGAPRTEAFF
>TRBV3-1/TRBV3-2|NA|TRBJ2-5|NA
TGTGCCAGCAGCCAACGCCAAGAGACCCAGTACTTC
CASSQRQETQYF
>TRBV7-2|NA|TRBJ1-6|NA
TGTGCCAGCAGCTTAGTGGACGGAAGGAACCACTTT
CASSLVDGRNHF
>TRBV9|NA|TRBJ1-3|NA
TGTGCCAGCAGCGTAGGCAGGGGCCCCTCTGGAAACACCATATATTTT
CASSVGRGPSGNTIYF
>TRBV12-3/TRBV12-4|NA|TRBJ2-1|TRBD2
TGTGCCAGCAGTCTCGGGGGGTCCGGGGAGCAGTTCTTC
CASSLGGSGEQFF
>TRBV5-4|NA|TRBJ2-3|NA
TGTGCCAGCAGCTTGGAAACAGCTCGGGCAGATACGCAGTATTTT
CASSLETARADTQYF
>TRBV12-5|NA|TRBJ1-5|TRBD1
TGTGCTAGTGGCCTATACAGGGGTCAGCCCCAGCATTTT
CASGLYRGQPQHF
>TRBV11-1|NA|TRBJ2-1|TRBD2
TGTGCCAGCAGCCAACTAGCGGGGGGGCACAATGAGCAGTTCTTC
CASSQLAGGHNEQFF
>TRBV21-1|NA|TRBJ1-1|NA
TGTGCCAGCAGCAAACCCAGGGGGATTGGGACTGAAGCTTTCTTT
CASSKPRGIGTEAFF
>TRBV20-1|few|TRBJ2-5|NA
TGCAGTGCTAGAGTTAACCTACGCCAGTACTTC
CSARVNLRQYF
>TRBV7-9|NA|TRBJ1-4|NA
TGTGCCAGCAGCCCCCATACGTTGTTCGGACTCCTTAATGAAAAACTGTTTTTT
CASSPHTLFGLLNEKLFF
>TRBV4-3|NA|TRBJ1-2|TRBD1
TGCGCCAGCAGCCAAGGGGAATGGACAGGGAATGGCTACACCTTC
CASSQGEWTGNGYTF
>TRBV5-1|NA|TRBJ2-5|TRBD1
TGCGCCAGCAGCTCCGGGACAGCACAAGAGACCCAGTACTTC
CASSSGTAQETQYF
>TRBV3-1/TRBV3-2|NA|TRBJ2-7|NA
TGTGCCAGCAGCCAAACGGACTTTACCAGCCTCTACGAGCAGTACTTC
CASSQTDFTSLYEQYF
>TRBV5-1|NA|TRBJ1-2|NA
TGCGCCAGCAGCCCACAGGGAGACTATGGCTACACCTTC
CASSPQGDYGYTF
>TRBV25-1|NA|TRBJ1-5|NA
TGTGCCAGCAGTGGCACGGGAAATCAGCCCCAGCATTTT
CASSGTGNQPQHF
>TRBV5-4|NA|TRBJ2-2|NA
TGTGCCAGCAGTTCTCCGATCGGTAGCCGGACTCTCACCGGGGAGCTGTTTTTT
CASSSPIGSRTLTGELFF
>TRBV7-9|once|TRBJ1-4|NA
TGTGCCAGCAGCCCCTACCGCGGGACGAACAATGAAAAACTGTTTTTT
CASSPYRGTNNEKLFF
>TRBV7-2|NA|TRBJ2-7|TRBD1
TGTGCCAGCAGCCCGGACAGGGGGTTCCACGAGCAGTACTTC
CASSPDRGFHEQYF
>TRBV9|NA|TRBJ1-1|NA
TGTGCCAGCAGCGTAGTTTTGGCAGGGACCCCTAACACTGAAGCTTTCTTT
CASSVVLAGTPNTEAFF
>TRBV5-8|NA|TRBJ1-5|NA
TGTGCCAGCAGCTTGATTGAATTCAATCAGCCCCAGCATTTT
CASSLIEFNQPQHF
>TRBV25-1|NA|TRBJ2-6|NA
TGTGCCAGCAGGGAAACAGGCTCTGGGGCCAACGTCCTGACTTTC
CASRETGSGANVLTF
>TRBV3-1/TRBV3-2|NA|TRBJ1-5|NA
TGTGCCAGCAGCCAAGATTCAGTCTTCAATCAGCCCCAGCATTTT
CASSQDSVFNQPQHF
>TRBV9|few|TRBJ1-3|NA
TGTGCCAGCAGCGAGGGGGTTAAAGGTGGAAACACCATATATTTT
CASSEGVKGGNTIYF
>TRBV10-3|NA|TRBJ2-3|NA
TGTGCCATCAGTGAGCTGAGCACAGATACGCAGTATTTT
CAISELSTDTQYF
>TRBV7-9|NA|TRBJ2-3|TRBD1
TGTGCCAGCAGCTCCTGGTCCGGGACAGGGGGCTCGGATACGCAGTATTTT
CASSSWSGTGGSDTQYF
>TRBV24-1|NA|TRBJ1-1|TRBD1
TGTGCCACCAGTGATCCACTCGGGACAGATGAGAACACTGAAGCTTTCTTT
CATSDPLGTDENTEAFF
>TRBV9|few|TRBJ2-5|NA
TGTGCCAGCAGCGCGTCTCGTGGCCAAGAGACCCAGTACTTC
CASSASRGQETQYF
>TRBV7-9|NA|TRBJ2-7|TRBD1
TGTGCCAGCAGCCGCACCCGCGGACAGGGATACTACGAGCAGTACTTC
CASSRTRGQGYYEQYF
>TRBV9|NA|TRBJ1-1|NA
TGTGCCAGCAGCGTAGGGAAGAACACTGAAGCTTTCTTT
CASSVGKNTEAFF
>TRBV7-8|once|TRBJ2-7|TRBD1
TGTGCCAGCAGCCAATCCGGGACAGGGTTCTACGAGCAGTACTTC
CASSQSGTGFYEQYF
>TRBV5-8|NA|TRBJ1-5|TRBD1
TGTGCCAGCAGCCCGGGACAGAGGGTCAATCAGCCCCAGCATTTT
CASSPGQRVNQPQHF
>TRBV12-3/TRBV12-4|once|TRBJ2-7|TRBD2
TGTGCCAGCAGGAGCGGGGGGTTCTACGAGCAGTACTTC
CASRSGGFYEQYF
>TRBV5-5|NA|TRBJ2-7|TRBD1
TGTGCCAGCAGATTCCGGGACAGGGCTTACGAGCAGTACTTC
CASRFRDRAYEQYF